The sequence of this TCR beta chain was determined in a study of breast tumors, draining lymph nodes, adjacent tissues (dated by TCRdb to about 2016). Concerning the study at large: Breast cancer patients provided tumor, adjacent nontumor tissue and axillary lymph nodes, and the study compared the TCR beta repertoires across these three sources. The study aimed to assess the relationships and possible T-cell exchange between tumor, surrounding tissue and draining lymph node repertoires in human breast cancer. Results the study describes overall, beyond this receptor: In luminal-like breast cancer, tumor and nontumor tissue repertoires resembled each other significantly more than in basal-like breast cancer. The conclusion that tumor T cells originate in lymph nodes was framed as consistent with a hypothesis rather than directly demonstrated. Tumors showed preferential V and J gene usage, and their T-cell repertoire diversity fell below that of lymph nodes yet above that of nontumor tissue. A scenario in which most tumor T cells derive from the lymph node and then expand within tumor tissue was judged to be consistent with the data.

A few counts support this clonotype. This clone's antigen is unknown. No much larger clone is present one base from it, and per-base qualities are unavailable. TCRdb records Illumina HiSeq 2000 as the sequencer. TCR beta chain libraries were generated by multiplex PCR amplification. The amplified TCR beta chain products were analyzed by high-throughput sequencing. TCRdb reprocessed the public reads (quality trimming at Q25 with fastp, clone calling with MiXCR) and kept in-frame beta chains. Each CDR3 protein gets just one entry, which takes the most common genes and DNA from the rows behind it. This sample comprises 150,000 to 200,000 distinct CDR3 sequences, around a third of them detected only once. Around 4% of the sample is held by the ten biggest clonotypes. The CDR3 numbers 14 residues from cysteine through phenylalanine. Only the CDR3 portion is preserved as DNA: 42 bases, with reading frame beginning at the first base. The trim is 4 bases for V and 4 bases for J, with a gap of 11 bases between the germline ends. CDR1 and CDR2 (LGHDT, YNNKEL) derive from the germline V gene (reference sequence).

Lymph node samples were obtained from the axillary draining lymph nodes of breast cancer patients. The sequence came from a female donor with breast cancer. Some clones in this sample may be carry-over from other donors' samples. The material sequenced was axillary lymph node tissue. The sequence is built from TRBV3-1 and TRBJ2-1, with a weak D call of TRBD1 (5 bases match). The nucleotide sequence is TGTGCCAGCAGCCCCGACAGTGGATACAATGAGCAGTTCTTC. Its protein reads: CASSPDSGYNEQFF.